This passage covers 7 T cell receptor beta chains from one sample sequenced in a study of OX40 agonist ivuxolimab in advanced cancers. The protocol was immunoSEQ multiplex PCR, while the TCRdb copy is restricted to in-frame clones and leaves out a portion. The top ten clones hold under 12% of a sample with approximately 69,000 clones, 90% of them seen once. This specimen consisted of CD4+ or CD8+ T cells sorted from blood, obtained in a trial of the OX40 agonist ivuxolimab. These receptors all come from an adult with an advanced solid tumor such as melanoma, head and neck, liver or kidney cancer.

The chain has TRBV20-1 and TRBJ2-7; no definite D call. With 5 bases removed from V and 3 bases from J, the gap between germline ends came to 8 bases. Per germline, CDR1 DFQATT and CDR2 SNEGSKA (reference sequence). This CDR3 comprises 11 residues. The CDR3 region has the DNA TGCAGTGCTCCTCTGTACTACGAGCAGTACTTC. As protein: CSAPLYYEQYF.

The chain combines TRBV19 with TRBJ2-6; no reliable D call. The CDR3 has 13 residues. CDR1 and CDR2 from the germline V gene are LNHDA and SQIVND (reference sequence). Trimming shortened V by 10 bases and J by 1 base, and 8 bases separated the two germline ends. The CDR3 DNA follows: TGTGCCACTCTTCTATCTGGGGCCAACGTCCTGACTTTC. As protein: CATLLSGANVLTF.

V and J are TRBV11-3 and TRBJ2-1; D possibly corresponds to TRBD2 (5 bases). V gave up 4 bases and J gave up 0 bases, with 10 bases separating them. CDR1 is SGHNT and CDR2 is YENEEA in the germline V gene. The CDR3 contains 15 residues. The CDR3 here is CASSSFGGSYNEQFF. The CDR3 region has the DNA TGTGCCAGCAGCTCGTTCGGAGGCTCCTACAATGAGCAGTTCTTC.

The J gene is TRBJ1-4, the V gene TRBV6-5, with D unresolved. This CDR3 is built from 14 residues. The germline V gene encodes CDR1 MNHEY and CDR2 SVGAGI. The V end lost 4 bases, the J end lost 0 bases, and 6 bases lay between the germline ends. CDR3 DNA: TGTGCCAGCAGTTCCAGGTCAACTAATGAAAAACTGTTTTTT. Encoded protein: CASSSRSTNEKLFF.

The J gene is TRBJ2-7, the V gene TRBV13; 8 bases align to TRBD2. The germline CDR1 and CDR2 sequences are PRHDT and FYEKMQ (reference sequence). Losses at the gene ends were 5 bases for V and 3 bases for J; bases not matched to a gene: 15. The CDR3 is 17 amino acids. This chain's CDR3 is CASSPRGGSSGIYEQYF. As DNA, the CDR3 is TGTGCCAGCAGCCCCCGCGGGGGGAGTAGCGGAATCTACGAGCAGTACTTC.

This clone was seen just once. DNA of the CDR3: TGTGCCAGCAGTGATGACAGTAAACAGCCCCAGCATTTT. This translates into CASSDDSKQPQHF. V gene TRBV6-6 combines with J gene TRBJ1-5; D may be TRBD1 (5 bases). Germline V gene lookup returns CDR1 MNHNY and CDR2 SVGAGI (reference sequence). Trimming took off 5 bases at V and 7 bases at J, with 12 bases between the two ends. CDR3 length equals 13 residues.

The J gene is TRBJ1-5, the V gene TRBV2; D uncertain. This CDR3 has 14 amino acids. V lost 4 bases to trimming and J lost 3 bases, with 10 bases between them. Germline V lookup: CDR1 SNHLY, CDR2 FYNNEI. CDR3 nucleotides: TGTGCCAGCAGTGTCGGGCGGAACAATCAGCCCCAGCATTTT. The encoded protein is CASSVGRNNQPQHF.